This passage covers 27 T cell receptor beta chains from one sample sequenced in a study of blood T cells in healthy people across ages. PCR was performed a second time for about 7 to 11 cycles using a sample-barcoded 5' primer and a J-beta primer mix. TCRdb analysed the 5' RACE reads with MiXCR anew, one entry per CDR3 protein. This table holds about 1,600,000 distinct CDR3 sequences, 42% found once. Sequencing was performed on blood. These receptors were obtained from a woman younger than 30 in good health.

In regard to this clonotype: The junction does not match germline at one end; this may be a read error. This chain connects TRBV7-6 to TRBJ2-5; D not certain. This CDR3 contains 14 residues. In germline, CDR1 is SGHVS, CDR2 FNYEAQ. DNA of the CDR3: TGTGCCGGCAGCTTAAGTATGTACCAAGAGACCCAGTACTTC. The encoded protein is CAGSLSMYQETQYF.

The V gene is TRBV18, the J gene TRBJ2-6; D is perhaps TRBD1 (6 bases). The germline V gene has CDR1 KGHSH and CDR2 LQKENI. The CDR3 is 18 amino acids. The V end was cut by 6 bases, the J end by 2 bases, with 20 bases between. CDR3 region: CASSQRTVRGAGANVLTF. The DNA for the CDR3 is TGTGCCAGCTCTCAACGGACAGTCCGAGGGGCTGGGGCCAACGTCCTGACTTTC.

This rearrangement joins TRBV9 to TRBJ2-3; 8 bases line up with TRBD1. CDR1 SGDLS and CDR2 YYNGEE come from the germline V gene. The CDR3 spans 17 residues. V shed 3 bases, J shed 3 bases, and the junction held 12 bases outside the gene matches. The CDR3 bases are TGTGCCAGCAGCGCACCCCGACAGGGGAGTTGGACAGATACGCAGTATTTT. It specifies CASSAPRQGSWTDTQYF.

The chain carries TRBV20-1 and TRBJ1-5; 11 positions match TRBD1. Germline V lookup: CDR1 DFQATT, CDR2 SNEGSKA (reference sequence). With 5 bases clipped from V and 6 bases from J, the junction kept 15 bases outside the gene matches. The CDR3 consists of 17 residues. The DNA of the CDR3 is TGCAGTGCTGGCTCCGGGACAGGGGGAATTTTGGGTCAGCCCCAGCATTTT. This codes for CSAGSGTGGILGQPQHF.

Worth noting for this clonotype: Relative to the germline gene, one junction end is altered; a read error may explain this. The chain couples TRBV10-2 to TRBJ1-4, with TRBD1 matching 7 bases. Germline loops: CDR1 WSHSY, CDR2 SAAADI. The CDR3 length is 14 residues. As DNA, the CDR3 is TGCGCCAGCAGTCAGGGGGTCACTAGTGAAAAACTGTTTTTT. It is translated as CASSQGVTSEKLFF.

A few counts support this clonotype. This CDR3 reads CASSERVAGGLTKNIQYF. DNA for the CDR3: TGTGCCAGCAGTGAAAGGGTGGCGGGAGGCTTGACCAAAAACATTCAGTACTTC. This chain connects TRBV2 to TRBJ2-4; 8 nucleotides line up with TRBD2. Unmatched junction bases numbered 11, after V lost 2 bases and J lost 2 bases. Germline lookup yields CDR1 SNHLY and CDR2 FYNNEI. This CDR3 contains 18 residues. Together with reference TRBV2 and TRBJ2-4, the CDR3 gives the full variable domain: EPEVTQTPSHQVTQMGQEVILRCVPISNHLYFYWYRQILGQKVEFLVSFYNNEISEKSEIFDDQFSVERPDGSNFTLKIRSTKLEDSAMYFCASSERVAGGLTKNIQYFGAGTRLSVL.

This chain links TRBV20-1 with TRBJ2-2; D possibly corresponds to TRBD2 (6 bases). Germline CDR1 is DFQATT and CDR2 is SNEGSKA (reference sequence). CDR3 length: 13 residues. The CDR3 coding sequence is TGCAGCGCCCACCCGGGAGCGGACGGGGAGCTGTTTTTT. Translated: CSAHPGADGELFF.

The rearrangement joins TRBV30 to TRBJ2-5; D possibly uses TRBD1 or TRBD2 (5 bases each). The DNA end is a closer match to TRBJ2-7, so the J assignment may be wrong. CDR1 GTSNPN and CDR2 SVGIG come from the germline V gene (reference sequence). The CDR3 is 15 residues long. The CDR3 DNA sequence: TGTGCCTGGAGTACACGGGACCTCCTGCGGGACGAGCAGTACTTC. It specifies CAWSTRDLLRDEQYF.

The CDR3 DNA sequence: TGTGCCAGCAGTTTAGGCGGGGGTCGTCAGCCCCAGCATTTT. Its translation is CASSLGGGRQPQHF. The chain recombines TRBV12-3 or TRBV12-4 with TRBJ1-5; D perhaps matches TRBD1 (5 bases). The ends were cut back, 1 base at V and 6 bases at J, with 10 bases in the middle. The CDR3 extends over 14 amino acids.

This clonotype showed up many times. This chain uses TRBV3-1 with TRBJ2-7; D gene ambiguous. This CDR3 is built from 11 residues. The V end lost 1 base, the J end lost 3 bases, and 1 base lay between the germline ends. Per germline, CDR1 LGHDT and CDR2 YNNKEL (reference sequence). CDR3 nucleotide sequence: TGTGCCAGCAGCCAAGGCTACGAGCAGTACTTC. Residues: CASSQGYEQYF.

The V gene is TRBV4-2, the J gene TRBJ2-1, with TRBD2 matching 9 bases. Germline V gene data show CDR1 as LGHNA and CDR2 as YNFKEQ. The CDR3 contains 16 residues. Losses at the gene ends were 0 bases for V and 12 bases for J; bases not matched to a gene: 12. CDR3 sequence reads: CASSQEPIAGEVGQFF. DNA for the CDR3: TGTGCCAGCAGCCAAGAACCAATAGCGGGAGAGGTCGGGCAGTTCTTC.

This clonotype was seen more than once but under ten times. The chain is built from TRBV7-2 and TRBJ2-3; tentatively, D is TRBD2 (6 bases). Between the trimmed V and J ends, which lost 5 bases and 1 base, there was a span of 10 bases. In germline, CDR1 is SGHTA, CDR2 FQGNSA. The CDR3 totals 14 residues. The CDR3 DNA sequence: TGTGCCAGCAGCCCGATAGCGGGCACAGATACGCAGTATTTT. Its protein is CASSPIAGTDTQYF. The full variable domain, with the rest looked up from reference TRBV7-2 and TRBJ2-3, is GAGVSQSPSNKVTEKGKDVELRCDPISGHTALYWYRQSLGQGLEFLIYFQGNSAPDKSGLPSDRFSAERTGGSVSTLTIQRTQQEDSAVYLCASSPIAGTDTQYFGPGTRLTVL.

There are a few counts of this clonotype. The rearrangement links TRBV7-9 to TRBJ1-4; a possible D gene is TRBD1 (6 bases). There are 15 residues in the CDR3. Looked up from germline, CDR1 is SEHNR and CDR2 is FQNEAQ (reference sequence). Trimming shortened V by 0 bases and J by 8 bases, and 13 bases separated the two germline ends. For the CDR3, the DNA is TGTGCCAGCAGCTTAGCGTCGGGACAAAGCGAAAAACTGTTTTTT. Residues: CASSLASGQSEKLFF.

The V call is TRBV12-3 or TRBV12-4, the J call TRBJ1-1; no clear D gene. The V end was cut by 7 bases, the J end by 13 bases, with 25 bases between. The CDR3 length is 14 residues. CDR3 protein: CASTQAPTRGRVFF. The DNA of the CDR3 is TGTGCCAGCACCCAGGCGCCCACCCGCGGCCGGGTTTTCTTT.

The table lists this clonotype with a few counts. The CDR3 here is CAGSSGRATDTQYF. The CDR3 DNA sequence: TGTGCCGGTTCTAGCGGGAGGGCCACAGATACGCAGTATTTT. The chain employs TRBV6-6 and TRBJ2-3, with 12 bases that match TRBD2. V shed 11 bases, J shed 2 bases, and the junction held 5 bases outside the gene matches. The CDR3 is 14 residues long. Germline CDR1 reads MNHNY; CDR2 reads SVGAGI (reference sequence).

Ten or more counts support this clonotype. This CDR3 is CASDPLAYEQFF. The CDR3 bases are TGTGCCAGCGACCCCCTTGCCTATGAGCAGTTCTTC. This sequence joins TRBV7-9 and TRBJ2-1; D uncertain. V was shortened by 8 bases and J by 8 bases, with 13 bases between the two germline ends. CDR3 size: 12 residues. The V gene's germline CDR1 is SEHNR and CDR2 FQNEAQ (reference sequence). The full variable domain, rest sourced from reference TRBV7-9 and TRBJ2-1, is DTGVSQNPRHKITKRGQNVTFRCDPISEHNRLYWYRQTLGQGPEFLTYFQNEAQLEKSRLLSDRFSAERPKGSFSTLEIQRTEQGDSAMYLCASDPLAYEQFFGPGTRLTVL.

The chain links TRBV7-9 to TRBJ2-3; possibly TRBD2 for D (6 bases). The CDR3 sequence is 15 residues long. Trimming shortened V by 7 bases and J by 2 bases, and 16 bases separated the two germline ends. Germline V gives CDR1 SEHNR, CDR2 FQNEAQ (reference sequence). The CDR3: CASKWAGSSTDTQYF. Written as DNA, the CDR3 is TGTGCCAGCAAGTGGGCGGGGAGCTCCACAGATACGCAGTATTTT.

The V call is TRBV7-9, the J call TRBJ2-5, with D tentatively TRBD1 (5 bases). The length of the CDR3 is 14 residues. Germline V CDR1 and CDR2: SEHNR, FQNEAQ (reference sequence). The V end lost 1 base, the J end lost 5 bases, and 11 bases lay between the germline ends. CDR3 in DNA: TGTGCCAGCAGCTTAGGCAGTGGGGCGGAGACCCAGTACTTC. Protein sequence: CASSLGSGAETQYF.

The CDR3 DNA is TGCGCCAGCAGTGAGGGGACTAGCGGGCCCGGGGAGCAGTACTTC. This sequence encodes CASSEGTSGPGEQYF. V usage is TRBV10-1 and J usage is TRBJ2-5, with 12 bases aligning to TRBD2. V trimming: 2 bases; J trimming: 11 bases; junction bases outside the gene matches: 9. CDR1 is WNHNN and CDR2 is SYGVQD in the germline V gene (reference sequence). This CDR3 region has 15 residues.

Of note for this clonotype: At one end the junction does not follow the germline gene, possibly because of a read error. The V gene is TRBV27, the J gene TRBJ2-5, with a tentative D call TRBD1 (6 bases). The CDR3 covers 13 residues. Germline CDR1 MNHEY, CDR2 SMNVEV (reference sequence). The DNA for the CDR3 is TGTGCCAGCATTTTATCCAGGGGAGAGACCCAGTACTTC. Protein sequence: CASILSRGETQYF.

This clonotype was counted a few times. The chain couples TRBV5-1 to TRBJ2-7; D assignment may be TRBD1 or TRBD2 (5 bases each). The CDR3 covers 14 residues. The germline V gene has CDR1 SGHRS and CDR2 YFSETQ. Trimming left V 4 bases short and J 4 bases short, with 15 bases between. As DNA, the CDR3 is TGCGCCAGCAGCACCTCCGGGACCTATTACGAGCAGTACTTC. It is translated as CASSTSGTYYEQYF. The variable domain in full, with the rest retrieved from reference TRBV5-1 and TRBJ2-7, is KAGVTQTPRYLIKTRGQQVTLSCSPISGHRSVSWYQQTPGQGLQFLFEYFSETQRNKGNFPGRFSGRQFSNSRSEMNVSTLELGDSALYLCASSTSGTYYEQYFGPGTRLTVT.

The CDR3, as DNA: TGTGCCAGCAGTCGGGACCAAACAGATACGCAGTATTTT. Encoded protein: CASSRDQTDTQYF. This chain connects TRBV2 to TRBJ2-3; D may match TRBD1 or TRBD2 (5 bases each). The CDR3 contains 13 residues. Germline-derived CDR1 and CDR2 are SNHLY and FYNNEI. The V end was cut by 5 bases, the J end by 3 bases, with 9 bases between.

The chain employs TRBV6-4 and TRBJ2-6; a weak D match, TRBD1 (6 bases). Trimming removed 1 base at V and 2 bases at J, with 9 bases between. There are 16 residues in the CDR3. Germline V lookup: CDR1 MRHNA, CDR2 SNTAGT. The CDR3 is CASSDYWGPGANVLTF. The CDR3 nucleotides are TGTGCCAGCAGTGACTATTGGGGGCCTGGGGCCAACGTCCTGACTTTC.

The chain links TRBV6-2 or TRBV6-3 to TRBJ2-1, with D unclear. Per the germline V gene, CDR1 is MNHEY and CDR2 is SVGEGT. The CDR3 has 13 residues. The V and J ends lost 6 bases and 5 bases respectively, with 11 bases between them. CDR3 region: CASSRILNNEQFF. In DNA, the CDR3 is TGTGCCAGCAGCCGAATTCTAAACAATGAGCAGTTCTTC.

This rearrangement joins TRBV20-1 to TRBJ2-1; D unclear. Germline V gene data show CDR1 as DFQATT and CDR2 as SNEGSKA (reference sequence). V gave up 7 bases and J gave up 1 base, with 11 bases separating them. The CDR3 covers 13 residues. This CDR3 is CSGEDGSYNEQFF. In DNA, the CDR3 is TGCAGTGGCGAGGACGGTTCCTACAATGAGCAGTTCTTC.

This CDR3 reads CASSGRGGSYNEQFF. The CDR3 DNA reads TGTGCCAGCAGCGGGCGGGGGGGCAGTTACAATGAGCAGTTCTTC. The chain uses TRBV9 and TRBJ2-1, with 9 bases fitting TRBD2. Trimming removed 3 bases from V and 4 bases from J; junction bases left unmatched: 5. The CDR3 runs to 15 residues. Looked up from germline, CDR1 is SGDLS and CDR2 is YYNGEE.

The genes are TRBV12-3 or TRBV12-4 and TRBJ2-3; D gene uncertain. The V end lost 1 base, the J end lost 0 bases, and 11 bases lay between the germline ends. There are 16 residues in the CDR3. DNA of the CDR3: TGTGCCAGCAGTTTAGTCCGGCCCATAAGCACAGATACGCAGTATTTT. Translation: CASSLVRPISTDTQYF.